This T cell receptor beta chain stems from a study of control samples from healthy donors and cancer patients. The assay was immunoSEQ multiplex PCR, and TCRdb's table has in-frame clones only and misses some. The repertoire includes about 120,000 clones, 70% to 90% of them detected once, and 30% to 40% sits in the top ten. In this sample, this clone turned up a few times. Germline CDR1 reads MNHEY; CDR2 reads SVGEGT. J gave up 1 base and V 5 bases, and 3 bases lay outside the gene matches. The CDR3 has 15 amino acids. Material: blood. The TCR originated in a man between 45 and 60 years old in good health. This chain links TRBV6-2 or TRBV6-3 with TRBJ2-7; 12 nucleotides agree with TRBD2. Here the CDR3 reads CASSKLAGGSYEQYF. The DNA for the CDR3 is TGTGCCAGCAGTAAACTAGCGGGGGGATCCTACGAGCAGTACTTC.